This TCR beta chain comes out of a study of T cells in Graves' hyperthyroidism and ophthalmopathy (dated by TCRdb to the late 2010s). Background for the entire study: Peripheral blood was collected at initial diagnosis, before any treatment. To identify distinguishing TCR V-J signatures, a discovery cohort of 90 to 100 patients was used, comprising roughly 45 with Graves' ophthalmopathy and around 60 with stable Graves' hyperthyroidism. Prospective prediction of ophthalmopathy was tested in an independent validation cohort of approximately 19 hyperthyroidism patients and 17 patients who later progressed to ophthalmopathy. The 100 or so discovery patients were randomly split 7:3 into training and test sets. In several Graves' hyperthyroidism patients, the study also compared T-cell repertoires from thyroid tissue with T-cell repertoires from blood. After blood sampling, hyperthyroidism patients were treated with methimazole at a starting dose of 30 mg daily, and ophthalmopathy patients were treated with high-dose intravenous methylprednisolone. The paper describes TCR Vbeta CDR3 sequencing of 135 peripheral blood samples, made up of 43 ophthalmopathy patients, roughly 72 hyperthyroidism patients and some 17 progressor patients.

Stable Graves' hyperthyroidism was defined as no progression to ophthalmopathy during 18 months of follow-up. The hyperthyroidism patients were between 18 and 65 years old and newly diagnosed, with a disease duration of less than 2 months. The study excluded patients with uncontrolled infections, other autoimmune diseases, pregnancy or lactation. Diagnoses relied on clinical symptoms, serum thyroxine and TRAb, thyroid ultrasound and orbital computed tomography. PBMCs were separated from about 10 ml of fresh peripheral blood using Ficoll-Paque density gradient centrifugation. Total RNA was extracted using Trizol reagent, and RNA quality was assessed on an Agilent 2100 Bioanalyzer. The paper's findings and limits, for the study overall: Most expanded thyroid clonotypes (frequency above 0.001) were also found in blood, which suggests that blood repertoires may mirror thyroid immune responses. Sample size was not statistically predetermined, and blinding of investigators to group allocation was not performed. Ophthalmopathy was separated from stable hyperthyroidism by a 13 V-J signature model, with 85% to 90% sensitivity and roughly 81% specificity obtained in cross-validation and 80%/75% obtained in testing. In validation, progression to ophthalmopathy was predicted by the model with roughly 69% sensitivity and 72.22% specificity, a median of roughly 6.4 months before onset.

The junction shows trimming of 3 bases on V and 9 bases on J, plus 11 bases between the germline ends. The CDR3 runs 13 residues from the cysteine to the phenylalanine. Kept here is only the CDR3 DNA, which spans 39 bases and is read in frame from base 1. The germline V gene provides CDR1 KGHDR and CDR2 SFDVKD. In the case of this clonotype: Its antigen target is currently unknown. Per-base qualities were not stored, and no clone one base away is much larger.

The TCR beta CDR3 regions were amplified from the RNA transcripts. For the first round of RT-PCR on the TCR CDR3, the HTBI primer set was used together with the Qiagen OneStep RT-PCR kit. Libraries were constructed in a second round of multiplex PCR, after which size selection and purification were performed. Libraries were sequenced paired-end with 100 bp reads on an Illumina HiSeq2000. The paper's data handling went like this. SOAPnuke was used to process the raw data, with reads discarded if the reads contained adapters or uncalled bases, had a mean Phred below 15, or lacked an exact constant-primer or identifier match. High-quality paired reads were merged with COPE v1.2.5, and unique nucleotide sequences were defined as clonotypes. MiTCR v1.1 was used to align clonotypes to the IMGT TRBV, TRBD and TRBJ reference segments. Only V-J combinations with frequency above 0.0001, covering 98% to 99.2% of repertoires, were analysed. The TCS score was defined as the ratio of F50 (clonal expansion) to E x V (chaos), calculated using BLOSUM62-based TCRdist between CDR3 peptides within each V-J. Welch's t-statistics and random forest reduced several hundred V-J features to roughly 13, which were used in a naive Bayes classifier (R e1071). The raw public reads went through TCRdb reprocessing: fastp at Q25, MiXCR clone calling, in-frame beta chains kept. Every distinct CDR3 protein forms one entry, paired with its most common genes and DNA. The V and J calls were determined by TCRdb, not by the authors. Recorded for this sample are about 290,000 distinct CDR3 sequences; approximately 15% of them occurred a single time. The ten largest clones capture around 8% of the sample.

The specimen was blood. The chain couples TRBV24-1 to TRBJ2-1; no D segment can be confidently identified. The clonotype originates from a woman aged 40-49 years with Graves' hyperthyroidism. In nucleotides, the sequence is TGTGCCACCAGTGATCGGGCTAGTGGTGAGCAGTTCTTC. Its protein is CATSDRASGEQFF.